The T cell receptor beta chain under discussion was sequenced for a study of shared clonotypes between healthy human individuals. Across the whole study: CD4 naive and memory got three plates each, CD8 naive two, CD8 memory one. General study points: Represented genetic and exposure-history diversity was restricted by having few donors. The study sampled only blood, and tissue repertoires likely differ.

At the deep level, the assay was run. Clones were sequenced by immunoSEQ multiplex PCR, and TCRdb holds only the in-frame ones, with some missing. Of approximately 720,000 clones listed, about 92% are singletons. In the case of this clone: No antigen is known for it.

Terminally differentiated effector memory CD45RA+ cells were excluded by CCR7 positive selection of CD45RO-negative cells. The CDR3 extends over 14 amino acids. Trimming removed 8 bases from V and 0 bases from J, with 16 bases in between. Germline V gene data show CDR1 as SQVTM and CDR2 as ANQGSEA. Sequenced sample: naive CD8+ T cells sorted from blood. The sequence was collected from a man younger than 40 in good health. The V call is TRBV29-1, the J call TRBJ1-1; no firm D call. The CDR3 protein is CSTLGGVMNTEAFF. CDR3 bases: TGCAGCACATTAGGCGGGGTCATGAACACTGAAGCTTTCTTT.